Below are 9 T cell receptor beta chains sequenced from a single sample in a study of PD-1 blockade in classical Hodgkin lymphoma. Repertoires were generated with immunoSEQ multiplex PCR, while TCRdb's copy carries only in-frame clones and drops some. The sample carries more than 4,000 clones, 70% to 80% recorded once. Described time point: cycle 4 day 1 (C4D1), after more than five weeks of nivolumab. Following autologous stem cell transplantation, relapse occurred in every patient, and exposure to brentuximab vedotin varied. CD8+ T cells were isolated from thawed PBMCs by magnetic negative selection. The sequenced sample was CD8+ T cells from blood, obtained before the fourth cycle of nivolumab. These receptors originate from a human donor with classical Hodgkin lymphoma.

This clone was seen just once. V gene TRBV10-2 combines with J gene TRBJ2-7; the D is unclear. Trimming removed 5 bases from V and 0 bases from J, with 14 bases in between. Germline V gives CDR1 WSHSY, CDR2 SAAADI. The CDR3 covers 15 residues. The CDR3 loop is CASSSNRVTSYEQYF. The CDR3 nucleotides read TGCGCCAGCAGTAGTAATAGGGTCACCTCCTACGAGCAGTACTTC.

CDR3 coding DNA: TGTGCCAGCAGCTCGGCATGGCCGGGATTAAACACCATATATTTT. Translated, it gives CASSSAWPGLNTIYF. The rearrangement links TRBV11-2 to TRBJ1-3, with unresolved D. This CDR3 spans 15 amino acids. The germline V gene has CDR1 SGHAT and CDR2 FQNNGV. Trimming stripped 4 bases from V and 6 bases from J, with 16 bases between.

V is TRBV4-2 and J is TRBJ2-7; tentatively, D is TRBD1 (6 bases). The CDR3 totals 16 residues. Germline lookup yields CDR1 LGHNA and CDR2 YNFKEQ. V was shortened by 0 bases and J by 5 bases, with 17 bases between the two germline ends. This CDR3 reads CASSQDFRGMPDEQYF. For the CDR3, the DNA is TGTGCCAGCAGCCAAGATTTCAGGGGTATGCCGGACGAGCAGTACTTC.

The chain combines TRBV28 with TRBJ2-7; D not resolved. Germline lookup yields CDR1 MDHEN and CDR2 SYDVKM. Trimming pared 3 bases from V and 0 bases from J, leaving 9 bases between. The CDR3 runs to 14 residues. CDR3 amino acids: CASSFPGGSYEQYF. The DNA for the CDR3 is TGTGCCAGCAGTTTCCCCGGCGGCTCCTACGAGCAGTACTTC.

This chain connects TRBV9 to TRBJ1-5; weak D call: TRBD1 (6 bases). This CDR3 comprises 16 residues. With 0 bases removed from V and 6 bases from J, the gap between germline ends came to 16 bases. CDR1 is SGDLS, CDR2 YYNGEE, per germline. The DNA for the CDR3 is TGTGCCAGCAGCGTAGGCCCGGGGGGCGGGGGTCAGCCCCAGCATTTT. Protein sequence: CASSVGPGGGGQPQHF.

The chain combines TRBV6-1 with TRBJ2-7; D possibly corresponds to TRBD1 (6 bases). V lost 4 bases, J lost 1 base, and 14 bases lay in between. The CDR3 contains 15 residues. Germline V gene lookup returns CDR1 MNHNS and CDR2 SASEGT. The CDR3 sequence is CASSAPAGVSYEQYF. CDR3 coding DNA: TGTGCCAGCAGTGCCCCGGCAGGGGTGTCCTACGAGCAGTACTTC.

This chain links TRBV11-2 with TRBJ2-5, with D possibly being TRBD2 (5 bases). The CDR3 is 17 amino acids. Germline values: CDR1 SGHAT, CDR2 FQNNGV. Trimming cost V 4 bases and J 5 bases, with 23 bases left between them. The CDR3 coding sequence is TGTGCCAGCAGCTCCGCTATCGGGGTCACCGGGCCGGAGACCCAGTACTTC. Translating gives CASSSAIGVTGPETQYF.

This rearrangement joins TRBV19 to TRBJ1-5; D is unresolved. Germline V gene lookup returns CDR1 LNHDA and CDR2 SQIVND (reference sequence). The CDR3 loop spans 17 amino acids. Trimming cost V 5 bases and J 3 bases, with 20 bases left between them. The CDR3 is CASSQEGIEVDNQPQHF. CDR3 DNA: TGTGCCAGTAGTCAAGAAGGGATTGAGGTAGACAATCAGCCCCAGCATTTT.

This clone was counted once. The chain combines TRBV12-5 with TRBJ2-2; TRBD2 matches at 7 bases. V gave up 1 base and J gave up 7 bases; unmatched junction bases: 9. Germline V gives CDR1 LGHNT, CDR2 FRNRAP. The CDR3 contains 16 residues. CDR3 in DNA: TGTGCTAGTGGTTTGGCAAACCGGGGGAGGGACGGGGAGCTGTTTTTT. This sequence encodes CASGLANRGRDGELFF.